Below, 15 T cell receptor beta chains from the same sample are listed, as sequenced in a study of blood T cell repertoires in COVID-19. Sequencing used immunoSEQ multiplex PCR; TCRdb keeps in-frame clones, though not all of them. The sample includes 14,000 or so clones, 84% of them seen just once. Sequenced input: peripheral blood. The receptors shown here come from a woman in her 50s with active or convalescent COVID-19.

The chain joins TRBV7-2 to TRBJ1-4; unclear D gene. The germline V gene has CDR1 SGHTA and CDR2 FQGNSA. The CDR3 extends over 15 amino acids. Between the trimmed V and J ends, which lost 5 bases and 0 bases, there was a span of 10 bases. This chain's CDR3 is CASSPHLATNEKLFF. The CDR3 DNA reads as TGTGCCAGCAGCCCGCATCTAGCAACTAATGAAAAACTGTTTTTT.

The rearrangement joins TRBV6-5 to TRBJ1-2; 10 positions agree with TRBD1. V was pared by 8 bases and J by 7 bases, with 7 bases of the junction left unmatched. This CDR3 is 13 amino acids long. Germline V gene data show CDR1 as MNHEY and CDR2 as SVGAGI. CDR3 nucleotide sequence: TGTGCCAGCCGCGACAGGGGGCTCGGTGGCTACACCTTC. Translated: CASRDRGLGGYTF.

The chain uses TRBV24-1 and TRBJ2-1; 8 bases are a match to TRBD1. The V segment lost 2 bases and the J segment 0 bases; nucleotides outside the gene matches: 5. Germline-derived CDR1 and CDR2 are KGHDR and SFDVKD. CDR3 size: 17 residues. Written as DNA, the CDR3 is TGTGCCACCAGTGATTCCCGACAGGGGAGCTCCTACAATGAGCAGTTCTTC. It codes for CATSDSRQGSSYNEQFF.

This clone has only a few counts. V gene TRBV28 combines with J gene TRBJ1-2; 8 nucleotides align to TRBD1. With V trimmed by 5 bases and J by 8 bases, 10 bases remained unmatched. The CDR3 is made up of 14 amino acids. Germline V CDR1 and CDR2: MDHEN, SYDVKM. This CDR3 reads CASSRPLDRAGYTF. CDR3 coding DNA: TGTGCCAGCAGTCGACCCCTGGACAGGGCAGGCTACACCTTC.

The rearrangement joins TRBV19 to TRBJ2-2; D not certain. Trimming left V 3 bases short and J 0 bases short, with 11 bases between. Per germline, CDR1 LNHDA and CDR2 SQIVND (reference sequence). This CDR3 has 16 amino acids. CDR3 coding DNA: TGTGCCAGTAGTATTTTGGCTAGTCCGAACACCGGGGAGCTGTTTTTT. Its translation is CASSILASPNTGELFF.

The chain combines TRBV5-4 with TRBJ1-1; TRBD1 is a possible D gene (6 bases). CDR1 SGHNT and CDR2 YYREEE come from the germline V gene (reference sequence). V gave up 1 base and J gave up 10 bases, with 23 bases separating them. This CDR3 is built from 16 residues. CDR3: CASSLKQGLSIARAFF. Written as DNA, the CDR3 is TGTGCCAGCAGCTTGAAACAGGGATTAAGTATCGCTCGAGCTTTCTTT.

The table lists this clone with a few counts. The rearrangement links TRBV25-1 to TRBJ2-7, with TRBD2 identical over 7 bases. CDR3 length: 15 amino acids. Germline V lookup: CDR1 MGHDK, CDR2 SYGVNS. V shed 4 bases and J 3 bases; nucleotides not matched to a gene: 9. The CDR3 here is CASSGGRLGRYEQYF. CDR3 nucleotides: TGTGCCAGCAGTGGCGGGAGACTAGGGCGCTACGAGCAGTACTTC.

The gene calls are TRBV7-9 and TRBJ1-1, with D maybe TRBD1 (6 bases). The CDR3 totals 14 residues. Trimming took 5 bases from V and 3 from J, leaving 13 bases between them. From germline, CDR1 is SEHNR and CDR2 FQNEAQ (reference sequence). The CDR3 DNA is TGTGCCAGCAGCGCAGACAGGTGGGACACTGAAGCTTTCTTT. This translates into CASSADRWDTEAFF.

The chain is built from TRBV6-5 and TRBJ1-1; no clear D. Trimming cost V 9 bases and J 5 bases, with 16 bases left between them. This CDR3 is built from 13 residues. Germline V gene lookup returns CDR1 MNHEY and CDR2 SVGAGI. CDR3 in DNA: TGTGCCAGTTTGGCGAGGGTTTGGACTGAAGCTTTCTTT. This sequence encodes CASLARVWTEAFF.

This rearrangement joins TRBV7-6 to TRBJ2-7, with TRBD1 identical over 11 bases. CDR3 length: 18 amino acids. V trimming: 3 bases; J trimming: 5 bases; junction bases outside the gene matches: 15. CDR1 and CDR2 (germline): SGHVS, FNYEAQ. The CDR3 loop is CASSFLGARDRGFNEQYF. The CDR3 DNA follows: TGTGCCAGCAGCTTCTTGGGGGCCCGGGACAGGGGGTTCAACGAGCAGTACTTC.

This rearrangement joins TRBV7-9 to TRBJ2-2, with 7 bases fitting TRBD1. Trimming at V came to 3 bases and at J to 4 bases, leaving 11 bases not matched to a gene. The CDR3 has 17 residues. Germline assignment: CDR1 SEHNR and CDR2 FQNEAQ (reference sequence). The CDR3 protein is CASSFPQGSFGTGELFF. CDR3 coding DNA: TGTGCCAGCAGCTTCCCACAGGGGAGCTTTGGCACCGGGGAGCTGTTTTTT.

This chain uses TRBV5-1 with TRBJ1-5, with 8 positions matching TRBD1. V was pared by 1 base and J by 3 bases, with 9 bases of the junction left unmatched. CDR3 length: 17 amino acids. Looked up from germline, CDR1 is SGHRS and CDR2 is YFSETQ. CDR3 loop: CASSLIVRGQDNQPQHF. CDR3 nucleotide sequence: TGCGCCAGCAGCTTGATCGTCAGGGGGCAGGACAATCAGCCCCAGCATTTT.

This clone is judged medium-sized. The chain recombines TRBV11-1 with TRBJ2-1; D perhaps matches TRBD2 (5 bases). Looked up from germline, CDR1 is SGHAT and CDR2 is FQDESV (reference sequence). V was clipped by 5 bases and J by 9 bases, with 11 bases between them. The CDR3 is made up of 12 amino acids. For the CDR3, the DNA is TGTGCCAGCAGCCCAAGGACTGGTGAGCAGTTCTTC. Protein: CASSPRTGEQFF.

This clone is a singleton in its sample. This chain connects TRBV9 to TRBJ2-3; tentatively, D is TRBD1 (6 bases). Trimming shortened V by 1 base and J by 0 bases, and 12 bases separated the two germline ends. CDR1 SGDLS and CDR2 YYNGEE come from the germline V gene. This CDR3 region has 16 residues. The CDR3 here is CASSVRGDISTDTQYF. CDR3 DNA sequence: TGTGCCAGCAGCGTAAGAGGGGACATCAGCACAGATACGCAGTATTTT.

The chain joins TRBV28 to TRBJ1-1; TRBD1 might be the D (5 bases). Germline V gene data show CDR1 as MDHEN and CDR2 as SYDVKM. There are 16 residues in the CDR3. Trimming removed 4 bases at V and 1 base at J, with 16 bases between. CDR3 amino acids: CASSSVGGWRNTEAFF. The DNA of the CDR3 is TGTGCCAGCAGTTCTGTCGGGGGATGGCGGAACACTGAAGCTTTCTTT.